This record looks at one TCR beta chain sequence and its context. The entry originates in a study of blood T cell repertoires in COVID-19. Study-level background: The United States, Italy and Spain provided the acute and convalescent COVID-19 samples.

This CDR3 is built from 13 residues. J lost 4 bases, V lost 6 bases, and 5 bases had no gene match. The germline V gene encodes CDR1 MNHEY and CDR2 SVGAGI. Per the study methods: Nucleated cell counts were estimated from reference gene primer amplification. Clones were read by immunoSEQ multiplex PCR, and TCRdb kept only the in-frame ones, dropping some. V and J calls and clone size are those listed in that table; D and trimming were worked out from the DNA. The table shows 140,000 or so clones, with 80% occurring only once. This TCR was sampled from a man between 65 and 85 years old who had recovered from COVID-19. This chain links TRBV6-5 with TRBJ2-5, with 7 bases matching TRBD1. Sequencing was done on a sample of peripheral blood. DNA of the CDR3: TGTGCCAGCAGAGGACAGGAACGAGAGACCCAGTACTTC. Translating gives CASRGQERETQYF.